This entry concerns a single TCR beta chain. This sample was included in a study of blood T cell repertoires in COVID-19. Generated by immunoSEQ multiplex PCR, the TCRdb table keeps only in-frame clones and is missing some. In the table there are roughly 120,000 clones, 70% to 90% of which are singletons. The ends were cut back, 2 bases at V and 3 bases at J, with 10 bases in the middle. The CDR3 contains 14 residues. Germline V lookup: CDR1 SGHTA, CDR2 FQGNSA. The receptor comes from a woman aged 45-65 years with active or convalescent COVID-19. The sequencing input was peripheral blood. The rearrangement uses TRBV7-2 and TRBJ1-1; D possibly corresponds to TRBD1 (5 bases). The CDR3 bases are TGTGCCAGCAGCTTAACGGGGGGGTACACTGAAGCTTTCTTT. This sequence encodes CASSLTGGYTEAFF.